The rows below give T cell receptor beta chains drawn from one sample of a study of T cells in Graves' hyperthyroidism and ophthalmopathy. MiXCR was run by TCRdb on the multiplex PCR reads, yielding one entry per CDR3 protein. Here the sample spans some 300,000 distinct CDR3 sequences, 15% to 20% being singletons. Sequenced: blood. The receptor source for this set is a man aged 25-45 years with Graves' hyperthyroidism. Each CDR3 is given with its conserved first and last residue. The D gene is left open where the match is weak. Size values are once, few and many counts, or a class for expanded clones, and some rows have none.

D: NA
V: TRBV19
size: NA
length: 14
J: TRBJ1-1
DNA: TGTGCCAGTAGTATAGTCCGAACTCGGCCTGAAGCTTTCTTT
CDR3: CASSIVRTRPEAFF

D: NA
V: TRBV28
size: few
length: 14
J: TRBJ1-6
DNA: TGTGCCAGCAGTTATTCGGGGGGACGATCACCCCTCCACTTT
CDR3: CASSYSGGRSPLHF

D: NA
V: TRBV19
size: NA
length: 13
J: TRBJ2-5
DNA: TGTGCCAGTAGTATTAAGAAGGAAGAGACCCAGTACTTC
CDR3: CASSIKKEETQYF

D: TRBD2
V: TRBV27
size: many
length: 13
J: TRBJ2-7
DNA: TGTGCCAGTCGACTAGCGGGAGTGGACGAGCAGTACTTC
CDR3: CASRLAGVDEQYF

D: NA
V: TRBV20-1
size: NA
length: 16
J: TRBJ2-3
DNA: TGCAGTGCTAGAGGTATAGGAACTTCAGGCACAGATACGCAGTATTTT
CDR3: CSARGIGTSGTDTQYF

D: NA
V: TRBV3-1
size: many
length: 14
J: TRBJ2-2
DNA: TGTGCCAGCCATAGGGGTACCTCCCCCGGGGAGCTGTTTTTT
CDR3: CASHRGTSPGELFF

D: TRBD1
V: TRBV10-3
size: many
length: 14
J: TRBJ2-7
DNA: TGTGCCATCAGTGAGCCGGACAGGTACTACGAGCAGTACTTC
CDR3: CAISEPDRYYEQYF

D: NA
V: TRBV11-2
size: few
length: 13
J: TRBJ2-7
DNA: TGTGCCAGCAGCTTAATTAGGGGGTACGAGCAGTACTTC
CDR3: CASSLIRGYEQYF

D: NA
V: TRBV2
size: NA
length: 17
J: TRBJ2-3
DNA: TGTGCCAGCCAGCTGGGGCGCAACATCACTAGCACAGATACGCGGTATTTT
CDR3: CASQLGRNITSTDTRYF

D: TRBD1
V: TRBV7-6
size: few
length: 15
J: TRBJ1-3
DNA: TGTGCCAGCAGCCCTAGGGACAGGGGGCAGGACACCATATATTTT
CDR3: CASSPRDRGQDTIYF

D: TRBD1
V: TRBV7-9
size: many
length: 15
J: TRBJ1-1
DNA: TGTGCCAGCAGCTTCTATGGACAGGGGAACACTGAAGCTTTCTTT
CDR3: CASSFYGQGNTEAFF

D: NA
V: TRBV29-1
size: once
length: 14
J: TRBJ2-2
DNA: TGCAGCGCCGCAGGGGCCGGGGGAACCGGGGAGCTGTTTTTT
CDR3: CSAAGAGGTGELFF

D: TRBD2
V: TRBV24-1
size: many
length: 18
J: TRBJ2-1
DNA: TGTGCCACCAGTGATCCTAGCGGGAGGAAAGAGAGACGCGATGAGCAGTTCTTC
CDR3: CATSDPSGRKERRDEQFF

D: TRBD2
V: TRBV27
size: few
length: 15
J: TRBJ2-1
DNA: TGTGCCAGCAGTTTTGGAATAGCGGGACGCAATGAGCAGTTCTTC
CDR3: CASSFGIAGRNEQFF

D: NA
V: TRBV2
size: many
length: 13
J: TRBJ2-1
DNA: TGTGCCAGCAGTGAAGAGAGAGCCAATGAGCAGTTCTTC
CDR3: CASSEERANEQFF

D: NA
V: TRBV19
size: few
length: 16
J: TRBJ1-5
DNA: TGTGCCAGTAGTATAGTTACAGGTAAAAGCAATCAGCCCCAGCATTTT
CDR3: CASSIVTGKSNQPQHF

D: NA
V: TRBV11-3
size: NA
length: 16
J: TRBJ2-3
DNA: TGTGCCAGCAGCTTGCCCCGGGACGACCCGGGGGATACGCAGTATTTT
CDR3: CASSLPRDDPGDTQYF

D: NA
V: TRBV5-5
size: NA
length: 9
J: TRBJ1-4
DNA: TGTGCAAGTGGTGAAAAACTGTTTTTT
CDR3: CASGEKLFF

D: TRBD2
V: TRBV12-3/TRBV12-4
size: NA
length: 19
J: TRBJ2-3
DNA: TGTGCCAGCAGTCCAGGACAGGCCGGGTTAAGCGGGAGGGCCGGTACGCAGTATTTT
CDR3: CASSPGQAGLSGRAGTQYF

D: TRBD2
V: TRBV7-3
size: NA
length: 16
J: TRBJ2-1
DNA: TGTGCCAGCAGCTTCGTCCCTAGCGGGGTATACAATGAGCAGTTCTTC
CDR3: CASSFVPSGVYNEQFF

D: TRBD2
V: TRBV6-1
size: many
length: 17
J: TRBJ2-1
DNA: TGTGCCAGCAGATCGGCCCCGACTAGCGGAAAATACAATGAGCAGTTCTTC
CDR3: CASRSAPTSGKYNEQFF

D: NA
V: TRBV11-3
size: many
length: 13
J: TRBJ2-2
DNA: TGTGCCAGCAGGACCGACGGTACCGGGGAGCTGTTTTTT
CDR3: CASRTDGTGELFF

D: NA
V: TRBV24-1
size: NA
length: 14
J: TRBJ1-5
DNA: TGTGCCACCAGTAAAACAACTAGCAATCAGCCCCAGCATTTT
CDR3: CATSKTTSNQPQHF

D: NA
V: TRBV12-3/TRBV12-4
size: NA
length: 15
J: TRBJ2-3
DNA: TGTGCCAGCAGTTTACAGGGGTTTGGCACAGATACGCAGTATTTT
CDR3: CASSLQGFGTDTQYF

D: NA
V: TRBV5-1
size: few
length: 13
J: TRBJ2-7
DNA: TGCGCCAGCAGCTCGGGGGACTCCGACGAGCAGTACTTC
CDR3: CASSSGDSDEQYF

D: TRBD2
V: TRBV29-1
size: NA
length: 13
J: TRBJ2-1
DNA: TGCAGCGTTGTAGCGGGGGGTCGGGATGAGCAGTTCTTC
CDR3: CSVVAGGRDEQFF

D: TRBD2
V: TRBV7-9
size: NA
length: 16
J: TRBJ2-1
DNA: TGTGCCAGCAGCTCGGGACTACACCTCTCCCGGAATGAGCAGTTCTTC
CDR3: CASSSGLHLSRNEQFF

D: NA
V: TRBV19
size: few
length: 17
J: TRBJ2-1
DNA: TGTGCCAGTCACACCGGGACAACATCCCCTTCCTACAATGAGCAGTTCTTC
CDR3: CASHTGTTSPSYNEQFF

D: TRBD1
V: TRBV11-2
size: many
length: 15
J: TRBJ2-1
DNA: TGTGCCAGCAGCCCCCGGACAGGGTCAAGGAATGAGCAGTTCTTC
CDR3: CASSPRTGSRNEQFF

D: NA
V: TRBV6-1
size: NA
length: 15
J: TRBJ1-5
DNA: TGTGCCAGCCAACCAAGGGGAGTGAGCAATCAGCCCCAGCATTTT
CDR3: CASQPRGVSNQPQHF

D: TRBD1
V: TRBV11-2
size: NA
length: 17
J: TRBJ2-2
DNA: TGTGCCAGCAGCTTGGGTGACAGGGTAACGAACACCGGGGAGCTGTTTTTT
CDR3: CASSLGDRVTNTGELFF

D: NA
V: TRBV5-4
size: NA
length: 13
J: TRBJ2-4
DNA: TGTGCCAGCAGCGATACAGGGTCCGGCATTCAGTACTTC
CDR3: CASSDTGSGIQYF

D: TRBD2
V: TRBV9
size: many
length: 16
J: TRBJ2-3
DNA: TGTGCCAGCAGCCCACTAGCGGGAGGGCCGGGAGATACGCAGTATTTT
CDR3: CASSPLAGGPGDTQYF

D: NA
V: TRBV19
size: many
length: 14
J: TRBJ2-7
DNA: TGTGCCAGTAGTCCCCGACGAGGCCCCGAGGAGCAGTACTTC
CDR3: CASSPRRGPEEQYF

D: TRBD2
V: TRBV29-1
size: few
length: 14
J: TRBJ2-1
DNA: TGCAGCGTGGGGAGGGTCCGGAGCATCAATGAGCAGTTCTTC
CDR3: CSVGRVRSINEQFF

D: TRBD1
V: TRBV6-1
size: NA
length: 15
J: TRBJ2-1
DNA: TGTGCCAGCAGCGTCGGGACAGGGATCTACAATGAGCAGTTCTTC
CDR3: CASSVGTGIYNEQFF

D: NA
V: TRBV28
size: NA
length: 16
J: TRBJ1-1
DNA: TGTGCCAGCAGCCAAGGTGGGGGCCTGGGCAACACTGAAGCTTTCTTT
CDR3: CASSQGGGLGNTEAFF